Presented here are 28 T cell receptor beta chains from one specimen sequenced in a study of cytomegalovirus exposure and HLA in healthy donors. The study ran its PCR with 60 Vbeta and 13 Jbeta primers. TCRdb's table, derived via immunoSEQ multiplex PCR, lists solely in-frame clones and lacks some. The profile covers 150,000 to 200,000 clones, with approximately 78% appearing a single time and 1.1% to 1.5% taken by the ten largest. What was sequenced was PBMCs. All receptors derive from a male donor in good health and CMV-seronegative.

V is TRBV9 and J is TRBJ1-2; D is unclear. The CDR3 sequence is 15 residues long. Trimming pared 0 bases from V and 2 bases from J, leaving 11 bases between. Germline V gene lookup returns CDR1 SGDLS and CDR2 YYNGEE. In DNA, the CDR3 is TGTGCCAGCAGCGTAGGCAACCTATTAAACTATGGCTACACCTTC. Translating gives CASSVGNLLNYGYTF.

This sequence joins TRBV6-1 and TRBJ2-7; 9 bases agree with TRBD1. V shed 1 base, J shed 1 base, and the junction held 5 bases outside the gene matches. This CDR3 is 16 amino acids long. Germline values: CDR1 MNHNS, CDR2 SASEGT. The CDR3 sequence: CASSEEDRGGSYEQYF. CDR3 DNA sequence: TGTGCCAGCAGTGAAGAGGACAGGGGAGGATCCTACGAGCAGTACTTC.

The V and J genes are TRBV10-3 and TRBJ2-5; no clear D. With 3 bases removed from V and 5 bases from J, the gap between germline ends came to 10 bases. Germline V CDR1 and CDR2: ENHRY, SYGVKD. CDR3 size: 13 residues. The CDR3 region is CAISELRKETQYF. The CDR3 region has the DNA TGTGCCATCAGTGAACTGAGAAAGGAGACCCAGTACTTC.

The genes are TRBV9 and TRBJ1-6, with D perhaps TRBD1 (6 bases). The CDR3 length is 13 residues. Trimming took 0 bases from V and 10 from J, leaving 8 bases between them. The germline gives CDR1 SGDLS, CDR2 YYNGEE. CDR3 protein: CASSVVGGSPLHF. The CDR3 DNA is TGTGCCAGCAGCGTAGTAGGGGGATCACCCCTCCACTTT.

V usage is TRBV9 and J usage is TRBJ1-1; 7 nucleotides match TRBD1. V was pared by 4 bases and J by 6 bases, with 6 bases of the junction left unmatched. The CDR3 runs to 13 residues. Germline CDR1 and CDR2: SGDLS and YYNGEE. The CDR3 reads CASSTDRAAEAFF. In DNA form, the CDR3 reads TGTGCCAGCAGCACAGACAGGGCGGCTGAAGCTTTCTTT.

The V and J genes are TRBV4-2 and TRBJ2-7; 10 nucleotides agree with TRBD2. V lost 4 bases to trimming and J lost 2 bases; unmatched junction nucleotides: 5. CDR1 is LGHNA, CDR2 YNFKEQ, per germline. The CDR3 has 15 residues. CDR3 in DNA: TGTGCCAGCAGCCCCCCCGGGACTAGCGCCTACGAGCAGTACTTC. Its translation: CASSPPGTSAYEQYF.

The genes are TRBV27 and TRBJ1-5, with D perhaps TRBD1 (5 bases). Germline CDR1 is MNHEY and CDR2 is SMNVEV (reference sequence). This CDR3 comprises 15 residues. V was pared by 5 bases and J by 2 bases, with 13 bases between. CDR3 nucleotide sequence: TGTGCCAGCAGTCCCCTGGGAGGGGGCAATCAGCCCCAGCATTTT. This encodes CASSPLGGGNQPQHF.

This chain joins TRBV28 and TRBJ1-2; 9 nucleotides align to TRBD1. Germline assignment: CDR1 MDHEN and CDR2 SYDVKM. CDR3 length: 13 amino acids. Losses at the gene ends were 2 bases for V and 7 bases for J; bases not matched to a gene: 2. CDR3 bases: TGTGCCAGCAGTTTAATGGACAGGGGTGGCTACACCTTC. Translation gives CASSLMDRGGYTF.

The genes are TRBV10-2 and TRBJ2-1; D is uncertain. V gave up 2 bases and J gave up 9 bases, with 11 bases separating them. Germline CDR1 reads WSHSY; CDR2 reads SAAADI. This CDR3 has 13 amino acids. As DNA, the CDR3 is TGCGCCAGCAGTGAGCTAACCAGAGGTGAGCAGTTCTTC. Its translation: CASSELTRGEQFF.

V gene TRBV30 combines with J gene TRBJ2-7; 8 nucleotides match TRBD2. This CDR3 comprises 14 residues. The V gene end was trimmed by 4 bases and the J gene end by 1 base; junction bases not matched to a gene: 6. Germline loops: CDR1 GTSNPN, CDR2 SVGIG (reference sequence). CDR3 DNA: TGTGCCTGGAAATGGGCTAGCGGGTCCTACGAGCAGTACTTC. As protein: CAWKWASGSYEQYF.

V gene TRBV29-1 combines with J gene TRBJ2-1; 13 bases agree with TRBD2. The CDR3 spans 15 residues. CDR1 is SQVTM, CDR2 ANQGSEA, per germline. V shed 5 bases, J shed 8 bases, and the junction held 9 bases outside the gene matches. CDR3 protein: CSVPGTSGGAYEQFF. The CDR3 bases are TGCAGCGTTCCGGGAACTAGCGGGGGGGCCTATGAGCAGTTCTTC.

This clone was observed a single time. The J gene is TRBJ1-2, the V gene TRBV28; 10 nucleotides agree with TRBD1. Germline loops: CDR1 MDHEN, CDR2 SYDVKM. After removal of 5 bases from V and 0 bases from J, the junction contained 12 bases not matched to a gene. The CDR3 has 18 residues. CDR3 sequence (DNA): TGTGCCAGCAGTACCCCCAGGGACAGGGGCCTACCTAACTATGGCTACACCTTC. This translates into CASSTPRDRGLPNYGYTF.

V and J are TRBV5-1 and TRBJ1-1; possibly TRBD1 for D (5 bases). Germline V gene lookup returns CDR1 SGHRS and CDR2 YFSETQ. The CDR3 is 16 amino acids. V was shortened by 0 bases and J by 0 bases, with 12 bases between the two germline ends. The CDR3 reads CASSLERQSLNTEAFF. CDR3 nucleotides: TGCGCCAGCAGCTTGGAGCGACAGAGCCTGAACACTGAAGCTTTCTTT. The entire variable domain, with the rest obtained from reference TRBV5-1 and TRBJ1-1, is as follows: KAGVTQTPRYLIKTRGQQVTLSCSPISGHRSVSWYQQTPGQGLQFLFEYFSETQRNKGNFPGRFSGRQFSNSRSEMNVSTLELGDSALYLCASSLERQSLNTEAFFGQGTRLTVV.

The chain couples TRBV20-1 to TRBJ2-1; no clear D. There are 11 residues in the CDR3. The germline CDR1 and CDR2 sequences are DFQATT and SNEGSKA (reference sequence). V lost 0 bases to trimming and J lost 7 bases, with 4 bases between them. CDR3 bases: TGCAGTGCTAGAGAGACTAATGAGCAGTTCTTC. Translating it yields CSARETNEQFF.

This sequence joins TRBV7-8 and TRBJ2-5, with 9 positions matching TRBD1. The DNA end is more similar to TRBJ2-7, so the J call may be wrong. The CDR3 contains 16 residues. Germline V lookup: CDR1 SGHVS, CDR2 FQNEAQ. The CDR3: CASSLTSGTGSYEQYF. In DNA form, the CDR3 reads TGTGCCAGCAGCCTAACTTCCGGGACAGGGTCCTACGAGCAGTACTTC.

This clone was detected a few times. This chain uses TRBV15 with TRBJ2-7; the match to TRBD1 covers 10 bases. The germline V gene encodes CDR1 LNHNV and CDR2 YYDKDF (reference sequence). The CDR3 is made up of 15 amino acids. The V gene end was trimmed by 5 bases and the J gene end by 5 bases; junction bases not matched to a gene: 9. This chain's CDR3 is CATSGGTGEVHEQYF. The CDR3 nucleotides read TGTGCCACCAGCGGCGGGACAGGGGAGGTCCACGAGCAGTACTTC.

The V call is TRBV9, the J call TRBJ1-6, with 8 positions matching TRBD1. Germline V gene lookup returns CDR1 SGDLS and CDR2 YYNGEE. CDR3 length equals 15 residues. V trimming: 3 bases; J trimming: 7 bases; junction bases outside the gene matches: 6. CDR3 sequence (DNA): TGTGCCAGCAGCGCCCCGACAGGGGAAAATTCACCCCTCCACTTT. It codes for CASSAPTGENSPLHF.

V is TRBV30 and J is TRBJ2-7, with 8 bases aligning to TRBD1. Trimming at V came to 5 bases and at J to 5 bases, leaving 8 bases not matched to a gene. The length of the CDR3 is 13 residues. CDR1 is GTSNPN, CDR2 SVGIG, per germline (reference sequence). Here the CDR3 reads CAWERTGNHEQYF. CDR3 DNA: TGTGCCTGGGAGCGGACAGGGAACCACGAGCAGTACTTC. Complete variable domain (other parts from reference TRBV30 and TRBJ2-7): SQTIHQWPATLVQPVGSPLSLECTVEGTSNPNLYWYRQAAGRGLQLLFYSVGIGQISSEVPQNLSASRPQDRQFILSSKKLLLSDSGFYLCAWERTGNHEQYFGPGTRLTVT.

The rearrangement uses TRBV11-3 and TRBJ2-2; a weak D match, TRBD1 (5 bases). The CDR3 has 13 amino acids. CDR1 and CDR2 from the germline V gene are SGHNT and YENEEA. V was shortened by 4 bases and J by 4 bases, with 7 bases between the two germline ends. The CDR3 DNA follows: TGTGCCAGCAGCTCTGACAGCACCGGGGAGCTGTTTTTT. It yields the protein CASSSDSTGELFF.

V is TRBV2 and J is TRBJ2-5, with a tentative D call TRBD2 (6 bases). Germline V gene sequence: CDR1 SNHLY, CDR2 FYNNEI. This CDR3 has 14 amino acids. Trimming pared 1 base from V and 1 base from J, leaving 7 bases between. The CDR3: CASSEVGGQETQYF. The CDR3 nucleotides read TGTGCCAGCAGTGAAGTGGGGGGCCAAGAGACCCAGTACTTC.

This clone was detected a few times. The DNA of the CDR3 is TGTGCCAGCAGCCGGACTAGCGGGAGTGGTAATGAGCAGTTCTTC. This gives the protein CASSRTSGSGNEQFF. The rearrangement uses TRBV7-2 and TRBJ2-1, with 13 positions matching TRBD2. CDR3 length: 15 amino acids. The ends lost 5 bases at V and 7 bases at J; junction bases unmatched: 5. Germline assignment: CDR1 SGHTA and CDR2 FQGNSA.

The chain combines TRBV27 with TRBJ2-7; 11 nucleotides agree with TRBD2. With 8 bases clipped from V and 2 bases from J, the junction kept 8 bases outside the gene matches. This CDR3 region has 15 residues. The germline V gene has CDR1 MNHEY and CDR2 SMNVEV (reference sequence). CDR3 sequence reads: CASGRTSGGPYEQYF. CDR3 sequence (DNA): TGTGCCAGCGGCCGAACTAGCGGGGGACCCTACGAGCAGTACTTC.

The V call is TRBV29-1, the J call TRBJ2-5; D remains unclear. This CDR3 spans 11 amino acids. V lost 5 bases to trimming and J lost 5 bases, with 9 bases between them. Germline V gives CDR1 SQVTM, CDR2 ANQGSEA. The CDR3 spells CSVWQVETQYF. In nucleotides, the CDR3 is TGCAGCGTTTGGCAGGTGGAGACCCAGTACTTC.

The rearrangement uses TRBV15 and TRBJ2-4; D gene uncertain. CDR1 and CDR2 from the germline V gene are LNHNV and YYDKDF (reference sequence). The CDR3 sequence is 16 residues long. The V end was cut by 1 base, the J end by 2 bases, with 12 bases between. CDR3 sequence (DNA): TGTGCCACCAGCAGAGGAGAAACTCGTCCCAAAAACATTCAGTACTTC. It is translated as CATSRGETRPKNIQYF.

The rearrangement links TRBV4-1 to TRBJ1-6; tentative D call: TRBD1 (6 bases). CDR1 and CDR2 (germline): MGHRA, YSYEKL. The ends were cut back, 0 bases at V and 4 bases at J, with 16 bases in the middle. The CDR3 is made up of 18 amino acids. CDR3 amino acids: CASSQDRGGARYNSPLHF. CDR3 nucleotides: TGCGCCAGCAGCCAAGATAGAGGGGGGGCGAGGTATAATTCACCCCTCCACTTT.

The V and J genes are TRBV28 and TRBJ2-3; 8 nucleotides line up with TRBD1. The CDR3 runs to 14 residues. In germline, CDR1 is MDHEN, CDR2 SYDVKM. Germline trimming cut 8 bases from V and 4 bases from J; bases unmatched to any gene: 8. In DNA form, the CDR3 reads TGTGCCAGCGGACCCACAGGGGGAGCAGATACGCAGTATTTT. Translating gives CASGPTGGADTQYF.

Worth noting for this clone: Other nucleotide sequences from this sample produce the same CDR3. In DNA, the CDR3 is TGTGCCAGCAGCTTGGGCAGGTACGAGCAGTACTTC. It codes for CASSLGRYEQYF. The V gene is TRBV7-2, the J gene TRBJ2-7; D call uncertain. Trimming took 3 bases from V and 4 from J, leaving 7 bases between them. CDR1 and CDR2 from the germline V gene are SGHTA and FQGNSA. The CDR3 runs 12 residues.

The rearrangement joins TRBV4-1 to TRBJ2-1, with 11 bases fitting TRBD2. V lost 0 bases, J lost 10 bases, and 5 bases stayed unmatched. Germline CDR1 and CDR2: MGHRA and YSYEKL. The CDR3 extends over 15 amino acids. This CDR3 reads CASSQDGTSGQEQFF. The CDR3 DNA follows: TGCGCCAGCAGCCAAGATGGGACTAGCGGACAGGAGCAGTTCTTC.